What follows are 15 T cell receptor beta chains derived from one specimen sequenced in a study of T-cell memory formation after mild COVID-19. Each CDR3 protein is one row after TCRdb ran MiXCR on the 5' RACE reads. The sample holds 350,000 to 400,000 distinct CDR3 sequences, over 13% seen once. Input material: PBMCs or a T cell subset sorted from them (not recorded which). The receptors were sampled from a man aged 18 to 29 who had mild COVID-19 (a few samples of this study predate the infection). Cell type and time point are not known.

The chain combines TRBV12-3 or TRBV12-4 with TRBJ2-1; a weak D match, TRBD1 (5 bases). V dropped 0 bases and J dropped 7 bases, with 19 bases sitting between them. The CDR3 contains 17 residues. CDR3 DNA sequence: TGTGCCAGCAGTTTAGCCTTTCAAGTCTGGGGCGTGAATGAGCAGTTCTTC. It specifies CASSLAFQVWGVNEQFF.

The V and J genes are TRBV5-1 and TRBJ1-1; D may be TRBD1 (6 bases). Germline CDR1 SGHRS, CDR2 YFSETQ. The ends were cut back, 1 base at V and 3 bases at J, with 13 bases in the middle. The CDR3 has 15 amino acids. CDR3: CASSLNGGQDTEAFF. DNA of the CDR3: TGCGCCAGCAGCTTGAACGGGGGGCAGGACACTGAAGCTTTCTTT.

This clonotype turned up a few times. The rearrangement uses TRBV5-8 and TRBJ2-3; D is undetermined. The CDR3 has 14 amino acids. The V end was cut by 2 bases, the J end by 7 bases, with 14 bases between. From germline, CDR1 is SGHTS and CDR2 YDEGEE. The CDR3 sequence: CASSFPRVIYTQYF. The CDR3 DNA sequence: TGTGCCAGCAGCTTCCCTCGGGTCATCTATACGCAGTATTTT.

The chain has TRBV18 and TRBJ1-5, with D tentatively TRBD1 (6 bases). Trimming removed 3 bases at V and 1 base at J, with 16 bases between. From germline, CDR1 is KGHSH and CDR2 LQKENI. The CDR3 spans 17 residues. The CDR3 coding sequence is TGTGCCAGCTCACCCACGCCCGGGGGGGCGAGCAATCAGCCCCAGCATTTT. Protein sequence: CASSPTPGGASNQPQHF.

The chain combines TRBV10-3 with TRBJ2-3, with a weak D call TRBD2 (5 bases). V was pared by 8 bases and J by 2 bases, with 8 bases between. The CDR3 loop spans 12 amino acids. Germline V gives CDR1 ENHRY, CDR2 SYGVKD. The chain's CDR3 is CAIGRNTDTQYF. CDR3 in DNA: TGTGCCATCGGGAGAAACACAGATACGCAGTATTTT.

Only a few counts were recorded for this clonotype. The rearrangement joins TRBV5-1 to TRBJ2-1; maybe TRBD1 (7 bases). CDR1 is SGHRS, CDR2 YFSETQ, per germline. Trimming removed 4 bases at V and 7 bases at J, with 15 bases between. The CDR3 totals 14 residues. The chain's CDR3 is CASSGGDSANEQFF. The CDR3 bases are TGCGCCAGCAGCGGCGGGGACAGCGCGAATGAGCAGTTCTTC. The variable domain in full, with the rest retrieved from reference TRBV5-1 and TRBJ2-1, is KAGVTQTPRYLIKTRGQQVTLSCSPISGHRSVSWYQQTPGQGLQFLFEYFSETQRNKGNFPGRFSGRQFSNSRSEMNVSTLELGDSALYLCASSGGDSANEQFFGPGTRLTVL.

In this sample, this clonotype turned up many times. The CDR3 region has the DNA TGTGCCAGCAGCCATTCCGGACAAGAGACCCAGTACTTC. Translation: CASSHSGQETQYF. The gene calls are TRBV14 and TRBJ2-5; D is ambiguous. Germline V gene data show CDR1 as SGHDN and CDR2 as FVKESK. V gave up 3 bases and J gave up 2 bases, with 7 bases separating them. CDR3 length: 13 residues. Filled out from reference TRBV14 and TRBJ2-5, the complete variable domain reads EAGVTQFPSHSVIEKGQTVTLRCDPISGHDNLYWYRRVMGKEIKFLLHFVKESKQDESGMPNNRFLAERTGGTYSTLKVQPAELEDSGVYFCASSHSGQETQYFGPGTRLLVL.

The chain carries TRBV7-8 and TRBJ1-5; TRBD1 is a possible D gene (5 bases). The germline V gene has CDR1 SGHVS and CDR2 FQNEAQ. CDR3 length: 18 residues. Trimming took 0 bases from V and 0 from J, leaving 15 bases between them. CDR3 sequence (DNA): TGTGCCAGCAGCTTAGCTCTTTGGGACGAACATAGCAATCAGCCCCAGCATTTT. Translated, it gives CASSLALWDEHSNQPQHF.

CDR3 nucleotides: TGCAGCGTTGATGGTAGAGTAGGGGCTACGCAGTATTTT. Its translation: CSVDGRVGATQYF. The rearrangement joins TRBV29-1 to TRBJ2-3; D is perhaps TRBD1 (5 bases). The V end lost 3 bases, the J end lost 8 bases, and 15 bases lay between the germline ends. This CDR3 has 13 residues. The V gene's germline CDR1 is SQVTM and CDR2 ANQGSEA.

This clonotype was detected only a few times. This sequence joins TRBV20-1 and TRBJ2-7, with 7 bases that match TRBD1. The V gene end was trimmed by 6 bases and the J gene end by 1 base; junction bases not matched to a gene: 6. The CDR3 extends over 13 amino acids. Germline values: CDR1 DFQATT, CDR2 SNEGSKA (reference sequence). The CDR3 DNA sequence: TGCAGTGCCCCAAGGGACAGTTCCTACGAGCAGTACGTC. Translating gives CSAPRDSSYEQYV.

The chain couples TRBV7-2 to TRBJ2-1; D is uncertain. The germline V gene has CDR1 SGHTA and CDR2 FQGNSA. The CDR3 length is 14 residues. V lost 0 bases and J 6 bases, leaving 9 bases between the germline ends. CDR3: CASSLALTANEQFF. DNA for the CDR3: TGTGCCAGCAGCTTAGCGCTCACCGCCAATGAGCAGTTCTTC.

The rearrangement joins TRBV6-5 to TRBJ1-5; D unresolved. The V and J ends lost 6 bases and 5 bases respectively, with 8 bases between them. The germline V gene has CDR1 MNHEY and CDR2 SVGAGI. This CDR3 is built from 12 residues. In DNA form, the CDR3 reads TGTGCCAGCAGAAAGAGGGATCAGCCCCAGCATTTT. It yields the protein CASRKRDQPQHF.

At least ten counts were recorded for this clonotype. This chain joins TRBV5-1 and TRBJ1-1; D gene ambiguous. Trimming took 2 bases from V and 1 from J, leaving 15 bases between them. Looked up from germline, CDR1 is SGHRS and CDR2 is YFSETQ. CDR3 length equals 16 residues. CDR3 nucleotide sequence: TGCGCCAGCAGCTTAGGCCGGGGTGCTAGGAACACTGAAGCTTTCTTT. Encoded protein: CASSLGRGARNTEAFF.

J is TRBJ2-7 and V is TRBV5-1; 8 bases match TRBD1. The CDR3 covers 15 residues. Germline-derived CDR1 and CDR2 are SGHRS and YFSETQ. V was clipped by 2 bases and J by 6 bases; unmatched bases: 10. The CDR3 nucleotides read TGCGCCAGCAGCTTTACTACCGGGACAGGATCCGAGCAGTACGTC. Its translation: CASSFTTGTGSEQYV.

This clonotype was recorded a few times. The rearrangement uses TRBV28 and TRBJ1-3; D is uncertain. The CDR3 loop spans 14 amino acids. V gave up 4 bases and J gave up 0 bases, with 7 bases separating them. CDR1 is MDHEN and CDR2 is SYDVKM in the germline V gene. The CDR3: CASSSLGSGNTIYF. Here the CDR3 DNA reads TGTGCCAGCAGTTCCCTGGGCTCTGGAAACACCATATATTTT.